This entry lists 18 T cell receptor beta chains sequenced from one sample in a study of beta chain features in type 1 diabetes. These receptors' targets are unknown. Notes on the study in general: Shorter TCRB CDR3s, moderately but significantly so, marked every one of the four CD4+ subsets in Type 1 diabetes patients.

cDNA synthesis used the whole RNA isolate, giving expressed TCRB sequences. Repertoires were generated with immunoSEQ multiplex PCR, while TCRdb's copy carries only in-frame clones and drops some. The table records a few hundred thousand clones, around 12% of them present only once. Sequencing was carried out using naive CD4+ T cells from blood. These receptors all stem from a young woman with type 1 diabetes.

This clone was observed a handful of times. The chain recombines TRBV27 with TRBJ1-1, with 10 bases identical to TRBD1. This CDR3 is 14 amino acids long. After removal of 10 bases from V and 1 base from J, the junction contained 6 bases not matched to a gene. Germline CDR1 reads MNHEY; CDR2 reads SMNVEV (reference sequence). The CDR3 is CATRQGATNTEAFF. Here the CDR3 DNA reads TGTGCCACTCGACAGGGGGCTACGAACACTGAAGCTTTCTTT.

This clone was found a few times. The V and J genes are TRBV2 and TRBJ2-5, with 13 bases lining up with TRBD2. Trimming removed 4 bases from V and 2 bases from J; junction bases left unmatched: 1. This CDR3 has 15 amino acids. The germline V gene encodes CDR1 SNHLY and CDR2 FYNNEI. In DNA, the CDR3 is TGTGCCAGCAGTGGGACTAGCGGGAGACAAGAGACCCAGTACTTC. Amino acids: CASSGTSGRQETQYF.

The chain links TRBV28 to TRBJ2-7; D might be TRBD1 (6 bases). Germline values: CDR1 MDHEN, CDR2 SYDVKM. This CDR3 is built from 12 residues. V was pared by 10 bases and J by 3 bases, with 13 bases between. Here the CDR3 reads CATRDTLYEQYF. The DNA for the CDR3 is TGTGCCACCCGGGACACCCTCTACGAGCAGTACTTC.

The chain is built from TRBV7-2 and TRBJ1-6; D gene ambiguous. Trimming removed 1 base at V and 16 bases at J, with 11 bases between. The germline gives CDR1 SGHTA, CDR2 FQGNSA. The CDR3 sequence is 12 residues long. CDR3 coding DNA: TGTGCCAGCAGCTTAGTTGAGCGGACGCTCCACTTT. Protein sequence: CASSLVERTLHF.

This clone has a handful of counts. The chain is built from TRBV28 and TRBJ2-5, with TRBD1 identical over 8 bases. The CDR3 loop spans 16 amino acids. The germline V gene has CDR1 MDHEN and CDR2 SYDVKM. Trimming at V came to 1 base and at J to 4 bases, leaving 8 bases not matched to a gene. As DNA, the CDR3 is TGTGCCAGCAGTTTATACAGGGGGGATAGGGGAGAGACCCAGTACTTC. Translation gives CASSLYRGDRGETQYF.

The rearrangement uses TRBV7-2 and TRBJ1-2; D not certain. CDR3 length equals 15 residues. Germline V gene data show CDR1 as SGHTA and CDR2 as FQGNSA. V lost 7 bases to trimming and J lost 6 bases, with 21 bases between them. CDR3 nucleotides: TGTGCCAGCACCCTGCCCCAGAGCAGGTTCGATGGCTACACCTTC. Translating it yields CASTLPQSRFDGYTF.

This clone was counted between two and nine times. This chain joins TRBV5-6 and TRBJ1-2, with 9 bases aligning to TRBD1. CDR3 length equals 16 residues. CDR1 and CDR2 from the germline V gene are SGHDT and YYEEEE. With V trimmed by 4 bases and J by 8 bases, 15 bases remained unmatched. The CDR3 region is CASSPAGQGNSEGYTF. The CDR3 bases are TGTGCCAGCAGCCCCGCGGGACAGGGCAATTCCGAAGGCTACACCTTC.

The V and J genes are TRBV6-5 and TRBJ1-5; D is unresolved. This CDR3 spans 13 amino acids. The V gene lost 5 bases and the J gene lost 6 bases, with 11 bases spanning the gap. In germline, CDR1 is MNHEY, CDR2 SVGAGI. This CDR3 reads CASSREGGQPQHF. DNA for the CDR3: TGTGCCAGCAGTAGGGAGGGAGGTCAGCCCCAGCATTTT.

The genes are TRBV27 and TRBJ1-2; a possible D gene is TRBD1 (6 bases). The CDR3 is 13 amino acids. The germline gives CDR1 MNHEY, CDR2 SMNVEV (reference sequence). Deletions cut 6 bases from V and 8 bases from J, with 16 bases between. CDR3: CASRSAGGGGYTF. CDR3 in DNA: TGTGCCAGCAGGTCAGCGGGGGGCGGCGGCTACACCTTC.

CDR3 nucleotides: TGCGCCAGCAGCCAAGATTGGCAGGGCGGGGAGCTGTTTTTT. This sequence encodes CASSQDWQGGELFF. This chain uses TRBV4-3 with TRBJ2-2, with D possibly being TRBD1 (5 bases). V was clipped by 0 bases and J by 7 bases, with 9 bases between them. Germline loops: CDR1 LGHNA, CDR2 YSLEER. The CDR3 extends over 14 amino acids.

This clone turned up a few times. This chain joins TRBV28 and TRBJ2-7; D is unclear. The V gene lost 3 bases and the J gene lost 3 bases, with 6 bases spanning the gap. Germline V gene sequence: CDR1 MDHEN, CDR2 SYDVKM. This CDR3 has 12 amino acids. The CDR3: CASSFSNYEQYF. As DNA, the CDR3 is TGTGCCAGCAGTTTTAGCAACTACGAGCAGTACTTC.

The rearrangement joins TRBV10-3 to TRBJ1-5, with D unclear. Trimming took off 3 bases at V and 5 bases at J, with 5 bases between the two ends. This CDR3 spans 12 amino acids. Germline V CDR1 and CDR2: ENHRY, SYGVKD. Here the CDR3 DNA reads TGTGCCATCAGTGACCGCGATCAGCCCCAGCATTTT. Encoded protein: CAISDRDQPQHF.

The sample holds a few counts of this clone. One junction end disagrees with the germline gene, perhaps due to a read error. V and J are TRBV5-4 and TRBJ2-5; 13 bases fit TRBD2. The CDR3 is 12 residues long. CDR1 and CDR2 from the germline V gene are SGHNT and YYREEE (reference sequence). CDR3 DNA: TGTGCCAGCAGCTTCGGACTAGCGGGAGTTAACTTC. Protein: CASSFGLAGVNF.

A few counts support this clone. The chain carries TRBV2 and TRBJ2-1; D uncertain. Trimming took 1 base from V and 12 from J, leaving 10 bases between them. The CDR3 extends over 12 amino acids. In germline, CDR1 is SNHLY, CDR2 FYNNEI. CDR3 protein: CASSEDTPRQFF. Written as DNA, the CDR3 is TGTGCCAGCAGTGAAGACACCCCTCGGCAGTTCTTC.

This chain uses TRBV2 with TRBJ2-2; unclear D gene. V was shortened by 2 bases and J by 3 bases, with 7 bases between the two germline ends. Germline lookup yields CDR1 SNHLY and CDR2 FYNNEI. The CDR3 has 14 residues. CDR3 protein: CASSEPLHTGELFF. Here the CDR3 DNA reads TGTGCCAGCAGTGAACCCCTACACACCGGGGAGCTGTTTTTT. Combining the CDR3 with reference TRBV2 and TRBJ2-2 gives the whole variable domain EPEVTQTPSHQVTQMGQEVILRCVPISNHLYFYWYRQILGQKVEFLVSFYNNEISEKSEIFDDQFSVERPDGSNFTLKIRSTKLEDSAMYFCASSEPLHTGELFFGEGSRLTVL.

CDR3 in DNA: TGTGCCAGTAGTATACCAGGGCCCATCCAAGAGACCCAGTACTTC. Its translation is CASSIPGPIQETQYF. This sequence joins TRBV19 and TRBJ2-5; possible D gene TRBD1, 5 bases. Trimming took off 2 bases at V and 1 base at J, with 11 bases between the two ends. This CDR3 contains 15 residues. The germline gives CDR1 LNHDA, CDR2 SQIVND (reference sequence).

This clone turned up a few times. Here the CDR3 DNA reads TGTGCCAGCAGTCCCCCTGACAGATCGGACAAAAACATTCAGTACTTC. Its protein is CASSPPDRSDKNIQYF. The chain couples TRBV27 to TRBJ2-4; tentative D call: TRBD1 (5 bases). V dropped 5 bases and J dropped 3 bases, with 17 bases sitting between them. The CDR3 sequence is 16 residues long. From germline, CDR1 is MNHEY and CDR2 SMNVEV (reference sequence).

A few counts support this clone. V and J are TRBV29-1 and TRBJ1-1; D may be TRBD1 (5 bases). The CDR3 is 13 residues long. With 5 bases removed from V and 2 bases from J, the gap between germline ends came to 12 bases. Germline CDR1 and CDR2: SQVTM and ANQGSEA. CDR3 bases: TGCAGCGTTATGACAGTCTACAACACTGAAGCTTTCTTT. It specifies CSVMTVYNTEAFF.